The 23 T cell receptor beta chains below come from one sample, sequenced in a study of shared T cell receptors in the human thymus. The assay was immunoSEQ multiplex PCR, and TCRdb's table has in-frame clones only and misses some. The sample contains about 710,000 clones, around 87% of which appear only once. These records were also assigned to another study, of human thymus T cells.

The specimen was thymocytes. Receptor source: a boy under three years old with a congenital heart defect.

DNA for the CDR3: TGTGCCAGCAGCCCGAGGGACAGGGGAAGCTCTGGGGCCAACGTCCTGACTTTC. Its protein product is CASSPRDRGSSGANVLTF. The chain carries TRBV9 and TRBJ2-6; TRBD1 matches 10 bases. V lost 4 bases, J lost 0 bases, and 7 bases stayed unmatched. This CDR3 is 18 amino acids long. The germline CDR1 and CDR2 sequences are SGDLS and YYNGEE. The full variable domain, with the rest looked up from reference TRBV9 and TRBJ2-6, is DSGVTQTPKHLITATGQRVTLRCSPRSGDLSVYWYQQSLDQGLQFLIQYYNGEERAKGNILERFSAQQFPDLHSELNLSSLELGDSALYFCASSPRDRGSSGANVLTFGAGSRLTVL.

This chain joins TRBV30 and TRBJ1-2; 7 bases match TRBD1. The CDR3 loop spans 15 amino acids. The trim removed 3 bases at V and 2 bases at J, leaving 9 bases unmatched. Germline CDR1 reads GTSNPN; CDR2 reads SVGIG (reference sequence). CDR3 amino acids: CAWSVPGQQNYGYTF. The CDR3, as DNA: TGTGCCTGGAGCGTTCCGGGACAGCAGAACTATGGCTACACCTTC.

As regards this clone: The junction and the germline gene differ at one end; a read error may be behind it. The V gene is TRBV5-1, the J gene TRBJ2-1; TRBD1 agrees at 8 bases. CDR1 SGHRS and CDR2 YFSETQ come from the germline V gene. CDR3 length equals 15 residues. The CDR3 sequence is CASSLGQGSCNEQFF. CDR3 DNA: TGCGCCAGCAGCTTGGGACAGGGGTCCTGCAATGAGCAGTTCTTC.

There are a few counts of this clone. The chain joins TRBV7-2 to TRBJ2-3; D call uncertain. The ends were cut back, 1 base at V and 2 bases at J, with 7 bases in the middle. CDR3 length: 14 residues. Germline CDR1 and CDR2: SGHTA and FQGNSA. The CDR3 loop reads CASSLVRVTDTQYF. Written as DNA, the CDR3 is TGTGCCAGCAGCTTAGTACGGGTCACAGATACGCAGTATTTT. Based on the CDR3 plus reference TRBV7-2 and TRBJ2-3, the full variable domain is GAGVSQSPSNKVTEKGKDVELRCDPISGHTALYWYRQSLGQGLEFLIYFQGNSAPDKSGLPSDRFSAERTGGSVSTLTIQRTQQEDSAVYLCASSLVRVTDTQYFGPGTRLTVL.

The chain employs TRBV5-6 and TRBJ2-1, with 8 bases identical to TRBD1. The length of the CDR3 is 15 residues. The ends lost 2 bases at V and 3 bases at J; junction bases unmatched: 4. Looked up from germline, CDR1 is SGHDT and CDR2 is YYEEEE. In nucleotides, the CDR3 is TGTGCCAGCAGCTTCAGGGGGCGCGTCTACAATGAGCAGTTCTTC. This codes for CASSFRGRVYNEQFF.

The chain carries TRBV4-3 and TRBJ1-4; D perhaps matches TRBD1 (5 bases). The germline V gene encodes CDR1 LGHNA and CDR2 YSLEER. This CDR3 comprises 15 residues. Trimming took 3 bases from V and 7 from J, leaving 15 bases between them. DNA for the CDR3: TGCGCCAGCAGCCAGCGTCCACGGGGGGTTGAAAAACTGTTTTTT. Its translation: CASSQRPRGVEKLFF.

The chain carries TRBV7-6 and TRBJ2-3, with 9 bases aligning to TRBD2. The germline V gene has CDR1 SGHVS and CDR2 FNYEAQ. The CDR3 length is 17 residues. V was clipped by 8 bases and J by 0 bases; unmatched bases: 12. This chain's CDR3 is CASGGPRGRGSTDTQYF. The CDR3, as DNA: TGTGCCAGCGGAGGTCCTCGCGGGAGGGGCAGCACAGATACGCAGTATTTT.

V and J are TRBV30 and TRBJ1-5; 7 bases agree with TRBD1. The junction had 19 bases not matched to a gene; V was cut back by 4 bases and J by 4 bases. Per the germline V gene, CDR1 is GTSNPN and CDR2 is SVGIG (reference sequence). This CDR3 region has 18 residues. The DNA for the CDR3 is TGTGCCTGGACCCCCCCGCACGAACAGGGGCCTGGAAATCAGCCCCAGCATTTT. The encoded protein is CAWTPPHEQGPGNQPQHF.

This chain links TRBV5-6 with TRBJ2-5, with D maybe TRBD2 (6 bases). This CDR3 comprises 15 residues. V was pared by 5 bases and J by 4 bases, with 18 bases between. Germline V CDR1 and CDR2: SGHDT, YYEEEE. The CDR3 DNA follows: TGTGCCAGCAGATGGGTTTGGGAGGTACTAGAGACCCAGTACTTC. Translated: CASRWVWEVLETQYF.

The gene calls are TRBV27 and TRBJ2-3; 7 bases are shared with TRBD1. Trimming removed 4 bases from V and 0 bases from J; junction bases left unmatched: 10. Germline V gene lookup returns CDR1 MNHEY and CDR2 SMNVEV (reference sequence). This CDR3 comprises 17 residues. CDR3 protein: CASSSLQGVESTDTQYF. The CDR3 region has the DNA TGTGCCAGCAGTTCTCTGCAGGGGGTCGAGAGCACAGATACGCAGTATTTT.

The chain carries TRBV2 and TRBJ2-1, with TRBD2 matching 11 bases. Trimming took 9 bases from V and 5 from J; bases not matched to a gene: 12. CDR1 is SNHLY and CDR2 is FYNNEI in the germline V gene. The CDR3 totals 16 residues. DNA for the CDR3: TGTGCCAGTTCACCGGGACTAGCGGAGATAGACAATGAGCAGTTCTTC. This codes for CASSPGLAEIDNEQFF.

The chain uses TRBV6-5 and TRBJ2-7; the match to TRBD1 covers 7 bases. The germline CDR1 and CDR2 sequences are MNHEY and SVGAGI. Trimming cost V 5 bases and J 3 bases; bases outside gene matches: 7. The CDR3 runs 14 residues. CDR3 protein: CASSDPGQNYEQYF. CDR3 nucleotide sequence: TGTGCCAGCAGTGACCCGGGACAGAACTACGAGCAGTACTTC.

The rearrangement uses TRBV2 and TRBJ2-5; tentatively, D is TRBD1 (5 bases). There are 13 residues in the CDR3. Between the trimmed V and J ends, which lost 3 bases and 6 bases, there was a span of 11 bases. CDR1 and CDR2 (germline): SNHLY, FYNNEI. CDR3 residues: CASSDQGTKTQYF. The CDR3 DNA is TGTGCCAGCAGTGATCAGGGTACGAAGACCCAGTACTTC.

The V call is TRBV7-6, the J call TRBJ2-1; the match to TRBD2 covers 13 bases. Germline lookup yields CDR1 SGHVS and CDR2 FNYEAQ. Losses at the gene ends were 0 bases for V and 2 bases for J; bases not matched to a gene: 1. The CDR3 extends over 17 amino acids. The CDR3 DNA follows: TGTGCCAGCAGCTTAGCGGGACTAGCGGGAACCTACAATGAGCAGTTCTTC. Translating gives CASSLAGLAGTYNEQFF.

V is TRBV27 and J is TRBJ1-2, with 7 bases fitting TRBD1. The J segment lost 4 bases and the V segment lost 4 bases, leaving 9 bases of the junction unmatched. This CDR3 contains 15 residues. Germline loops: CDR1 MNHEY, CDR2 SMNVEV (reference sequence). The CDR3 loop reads CASSSRQGKGYGYTF. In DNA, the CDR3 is TGTGCCAGCAGTTCACGACAGGGTAAGGGCTATGGCTACACCTTC.

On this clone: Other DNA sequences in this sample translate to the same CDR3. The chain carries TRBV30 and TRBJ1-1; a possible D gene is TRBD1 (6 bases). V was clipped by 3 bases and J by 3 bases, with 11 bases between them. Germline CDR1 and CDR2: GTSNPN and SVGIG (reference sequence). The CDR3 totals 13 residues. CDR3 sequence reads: CAWRQGRDTEAFF. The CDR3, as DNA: TGTGCCTGGAGACAGGGTCGCGACACTGAAGCTTTCTTT.

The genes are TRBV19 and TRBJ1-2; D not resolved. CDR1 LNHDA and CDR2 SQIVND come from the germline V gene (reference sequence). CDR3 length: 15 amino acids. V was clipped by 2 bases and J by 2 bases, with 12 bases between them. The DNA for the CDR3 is TGTGCCAGTAGTATAAATCCCCACTACAACTATGGCTACACCTTC. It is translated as CASSINPHYNYGYTF.

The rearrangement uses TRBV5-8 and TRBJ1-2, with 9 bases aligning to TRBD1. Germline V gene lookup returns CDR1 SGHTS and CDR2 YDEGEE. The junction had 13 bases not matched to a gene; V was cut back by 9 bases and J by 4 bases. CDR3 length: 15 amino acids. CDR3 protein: CATKQTGGFGYGYTF. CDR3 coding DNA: TGTGCCACCAAGCAGACAGGGGGGTTTGGCTATGGCTACACCTTC. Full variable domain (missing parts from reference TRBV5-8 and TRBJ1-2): EAGVTQSPTHLIKTRGQQATLRCSPISGHTSVYWYQQALGLGLQFLLWYDEGEERNRGNFPPRFSGRQFPNYSSELNVNALELEDSALYLCATKQTGGFGYGYTFGSGTRLTVV.

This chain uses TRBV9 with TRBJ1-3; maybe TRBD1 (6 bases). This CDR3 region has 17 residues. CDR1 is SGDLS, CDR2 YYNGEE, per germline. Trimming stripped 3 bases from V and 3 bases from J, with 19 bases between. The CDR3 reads CASSAGGHGVCGNTIYF. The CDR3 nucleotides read TGTGCCAGCAGCGCCGGGGGGCACGGGGTCTGTGGAAACACCATATATTTT.

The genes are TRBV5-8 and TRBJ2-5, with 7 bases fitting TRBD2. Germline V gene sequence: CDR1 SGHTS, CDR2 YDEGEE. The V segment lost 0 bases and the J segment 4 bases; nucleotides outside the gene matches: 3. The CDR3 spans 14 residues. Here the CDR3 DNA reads TGTGCCAGCAGCTTGGGGGGGACTACAGAGACCCAGTACTTC. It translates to CASSLGGTTETQYF.

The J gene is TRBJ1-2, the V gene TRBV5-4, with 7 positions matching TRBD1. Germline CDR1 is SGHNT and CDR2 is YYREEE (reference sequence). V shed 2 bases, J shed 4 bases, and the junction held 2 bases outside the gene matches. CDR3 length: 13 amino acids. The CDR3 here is CASSFQGGYGYTF. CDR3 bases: TGTGCCAGCAGCTTTCAGGGGGGCTATGGCTACACCTTC. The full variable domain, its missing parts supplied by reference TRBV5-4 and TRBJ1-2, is ETGVTQSPTHLIKTRGQQVTLRCSSQSGHNTVSWYQQALGQGPQFIFQYYREEENGRGNFPPRFSGLQFPNYSSELNVNALELDDSALYLCASSFQGGYGYTFGSGTRLTVV.

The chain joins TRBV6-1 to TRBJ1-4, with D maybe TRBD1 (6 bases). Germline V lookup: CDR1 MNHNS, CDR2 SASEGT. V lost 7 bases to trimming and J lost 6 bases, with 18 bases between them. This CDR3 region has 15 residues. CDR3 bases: TGTGCCAGCACTCCCGGACTAGGGGGGCATGAAAAACTGTTTTTT. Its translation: CASTPGLGGHEKLFF.

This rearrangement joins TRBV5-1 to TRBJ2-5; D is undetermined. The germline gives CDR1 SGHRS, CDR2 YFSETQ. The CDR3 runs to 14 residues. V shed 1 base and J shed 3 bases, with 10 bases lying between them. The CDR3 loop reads CASSLSVRKETQYF. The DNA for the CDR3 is TGCGCCAGCAGCTTGAGTGTCAGAAAAGAGACCCAGTACTTC.